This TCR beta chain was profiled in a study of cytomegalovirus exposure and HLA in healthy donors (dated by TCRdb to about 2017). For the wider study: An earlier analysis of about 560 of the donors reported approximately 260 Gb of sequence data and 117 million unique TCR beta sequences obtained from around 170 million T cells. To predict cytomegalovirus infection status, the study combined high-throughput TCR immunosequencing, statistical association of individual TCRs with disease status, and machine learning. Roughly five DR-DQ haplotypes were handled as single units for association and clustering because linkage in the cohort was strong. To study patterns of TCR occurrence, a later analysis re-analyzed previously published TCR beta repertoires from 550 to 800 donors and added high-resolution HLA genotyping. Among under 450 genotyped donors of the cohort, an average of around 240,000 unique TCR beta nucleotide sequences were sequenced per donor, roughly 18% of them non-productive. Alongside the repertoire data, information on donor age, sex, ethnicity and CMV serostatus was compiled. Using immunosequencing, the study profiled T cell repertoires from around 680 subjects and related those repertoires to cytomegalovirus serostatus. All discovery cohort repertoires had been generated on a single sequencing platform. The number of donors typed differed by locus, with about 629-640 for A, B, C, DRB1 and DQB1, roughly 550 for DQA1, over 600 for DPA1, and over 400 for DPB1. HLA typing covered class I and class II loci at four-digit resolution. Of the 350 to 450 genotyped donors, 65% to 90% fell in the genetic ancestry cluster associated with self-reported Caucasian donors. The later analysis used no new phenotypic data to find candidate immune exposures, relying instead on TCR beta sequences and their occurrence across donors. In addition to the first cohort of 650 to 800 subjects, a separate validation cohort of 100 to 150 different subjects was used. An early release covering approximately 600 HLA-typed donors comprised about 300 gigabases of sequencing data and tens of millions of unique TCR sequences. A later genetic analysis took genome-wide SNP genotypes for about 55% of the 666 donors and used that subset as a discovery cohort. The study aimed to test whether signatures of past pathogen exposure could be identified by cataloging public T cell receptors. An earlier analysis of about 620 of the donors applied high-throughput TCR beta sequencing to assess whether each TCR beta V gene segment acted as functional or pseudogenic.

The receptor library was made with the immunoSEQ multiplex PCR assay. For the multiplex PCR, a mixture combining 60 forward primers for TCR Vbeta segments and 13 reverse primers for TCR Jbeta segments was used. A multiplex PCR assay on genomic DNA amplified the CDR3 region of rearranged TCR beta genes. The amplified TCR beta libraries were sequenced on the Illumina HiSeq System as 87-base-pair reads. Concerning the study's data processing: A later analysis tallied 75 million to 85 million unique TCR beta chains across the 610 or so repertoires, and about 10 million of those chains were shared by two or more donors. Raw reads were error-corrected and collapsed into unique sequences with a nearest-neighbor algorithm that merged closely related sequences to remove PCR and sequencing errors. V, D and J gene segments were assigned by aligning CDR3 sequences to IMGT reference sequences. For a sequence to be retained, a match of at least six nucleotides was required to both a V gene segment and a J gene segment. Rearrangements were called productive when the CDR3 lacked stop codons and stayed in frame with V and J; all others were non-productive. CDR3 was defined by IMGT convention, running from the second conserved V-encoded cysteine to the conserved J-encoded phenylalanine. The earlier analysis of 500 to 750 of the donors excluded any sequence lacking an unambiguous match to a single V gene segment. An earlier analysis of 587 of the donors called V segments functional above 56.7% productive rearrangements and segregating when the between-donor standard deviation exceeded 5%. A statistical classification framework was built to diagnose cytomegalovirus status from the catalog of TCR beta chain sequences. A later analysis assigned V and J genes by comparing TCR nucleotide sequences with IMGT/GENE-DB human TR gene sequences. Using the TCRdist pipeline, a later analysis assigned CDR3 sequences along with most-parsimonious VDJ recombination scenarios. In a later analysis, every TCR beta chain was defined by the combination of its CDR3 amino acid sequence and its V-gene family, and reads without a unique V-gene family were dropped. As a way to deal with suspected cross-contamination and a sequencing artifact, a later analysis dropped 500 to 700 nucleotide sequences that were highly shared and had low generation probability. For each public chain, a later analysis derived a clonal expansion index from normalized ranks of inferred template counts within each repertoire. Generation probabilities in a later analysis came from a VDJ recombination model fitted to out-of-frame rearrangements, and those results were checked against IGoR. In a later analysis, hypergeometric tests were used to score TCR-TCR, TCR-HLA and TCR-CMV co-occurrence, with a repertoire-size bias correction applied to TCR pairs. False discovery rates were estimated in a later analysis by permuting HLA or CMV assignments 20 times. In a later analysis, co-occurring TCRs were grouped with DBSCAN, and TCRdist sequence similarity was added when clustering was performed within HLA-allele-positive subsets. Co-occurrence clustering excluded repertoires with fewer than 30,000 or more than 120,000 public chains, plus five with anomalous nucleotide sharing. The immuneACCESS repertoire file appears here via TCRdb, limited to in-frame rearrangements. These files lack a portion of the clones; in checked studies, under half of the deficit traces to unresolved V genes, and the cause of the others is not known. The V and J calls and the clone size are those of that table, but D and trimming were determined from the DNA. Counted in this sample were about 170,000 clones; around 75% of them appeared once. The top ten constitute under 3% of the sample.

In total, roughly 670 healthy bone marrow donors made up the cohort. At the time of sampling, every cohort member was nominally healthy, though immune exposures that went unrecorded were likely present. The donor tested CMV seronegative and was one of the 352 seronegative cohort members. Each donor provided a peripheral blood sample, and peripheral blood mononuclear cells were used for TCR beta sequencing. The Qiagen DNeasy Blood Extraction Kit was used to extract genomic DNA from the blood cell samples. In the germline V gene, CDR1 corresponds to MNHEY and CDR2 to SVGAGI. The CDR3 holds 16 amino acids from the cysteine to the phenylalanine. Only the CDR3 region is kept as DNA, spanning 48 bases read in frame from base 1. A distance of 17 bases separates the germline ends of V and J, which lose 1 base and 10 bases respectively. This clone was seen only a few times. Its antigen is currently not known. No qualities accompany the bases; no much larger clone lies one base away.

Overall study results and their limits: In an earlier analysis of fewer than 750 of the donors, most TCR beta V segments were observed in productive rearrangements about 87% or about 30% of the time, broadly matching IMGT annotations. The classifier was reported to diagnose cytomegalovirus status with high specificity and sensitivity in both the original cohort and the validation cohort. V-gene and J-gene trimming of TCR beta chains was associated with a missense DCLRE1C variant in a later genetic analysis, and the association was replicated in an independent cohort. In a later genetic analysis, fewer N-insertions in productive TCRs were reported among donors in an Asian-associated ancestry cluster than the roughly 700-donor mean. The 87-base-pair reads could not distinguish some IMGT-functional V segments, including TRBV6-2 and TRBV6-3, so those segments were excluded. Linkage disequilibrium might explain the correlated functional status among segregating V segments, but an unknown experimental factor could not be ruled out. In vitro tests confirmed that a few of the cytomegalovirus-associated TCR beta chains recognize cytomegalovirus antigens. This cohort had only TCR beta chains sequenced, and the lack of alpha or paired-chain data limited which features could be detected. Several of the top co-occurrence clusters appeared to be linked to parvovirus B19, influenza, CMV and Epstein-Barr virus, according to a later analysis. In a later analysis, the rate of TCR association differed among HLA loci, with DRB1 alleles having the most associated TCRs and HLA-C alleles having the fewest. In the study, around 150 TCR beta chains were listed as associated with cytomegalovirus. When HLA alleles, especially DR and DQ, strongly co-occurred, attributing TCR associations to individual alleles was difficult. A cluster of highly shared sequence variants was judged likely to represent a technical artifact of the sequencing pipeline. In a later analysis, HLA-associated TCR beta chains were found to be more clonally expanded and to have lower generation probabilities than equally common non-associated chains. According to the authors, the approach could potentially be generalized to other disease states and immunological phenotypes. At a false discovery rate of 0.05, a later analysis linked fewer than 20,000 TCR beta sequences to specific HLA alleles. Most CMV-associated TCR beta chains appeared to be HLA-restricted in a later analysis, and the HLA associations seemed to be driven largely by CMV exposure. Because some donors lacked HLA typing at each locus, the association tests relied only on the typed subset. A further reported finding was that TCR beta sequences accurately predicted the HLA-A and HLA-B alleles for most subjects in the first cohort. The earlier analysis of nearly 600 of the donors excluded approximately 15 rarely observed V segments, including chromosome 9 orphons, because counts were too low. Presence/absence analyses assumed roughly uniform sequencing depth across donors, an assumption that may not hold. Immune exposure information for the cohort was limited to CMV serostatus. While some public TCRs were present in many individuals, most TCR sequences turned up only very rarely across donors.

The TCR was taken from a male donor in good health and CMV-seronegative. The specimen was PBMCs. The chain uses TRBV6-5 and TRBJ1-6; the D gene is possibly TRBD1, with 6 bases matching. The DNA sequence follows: TGTGCCAGCAGTTACTTAACGGGACAAAGGAGGTCACCCCTCCACTTT. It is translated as CASSYLTGQRRSPLHF.